These 18 T cell receptor beta chains share one sample of origin, sequenced in a study of blood T cell repertoires in COVID-19. Libraries were prepared by immunoSEQ multiplex PCR; TCRdb keeps only in-frame clonotypes and omits some of them. In the table there are a few hundred thousand clones, 87% of which are singletons. Sequenced sample: peripheral blood. Receptors originate from a woman younger than 45 with COVID-19, enrolled during active disease.

The chain couples TRBV7-2 to TRBJ2-7, with D hard to call. CDR3 length: 15 amino acids. The germline gives CDR1 SGHTA, CDR2 FQGNSA. Deletions cut 2 bases from V and 7 bases from J, with 18 bases between. The CDR3, as DNA: TGTGCCAGCAGCTTACCCCGCCGGTTCCCTGATGAGCAGTACTTC. Amino acids: CASSLPRRFPDEQYF.

The genes are TRBV18 and TRBJ2-6; the D gene is possibly TRBD1 (5 bases). The length of the CDR3 is 17 residues. The V gene lost 6 bases and the J gene lost 2 bases, with 17 bases spanning the gap. Per germline, CDR1 KGHSH and CDR2 LQKENI. The DNA of the CDR3 is TGTGCCAGCTCCCATGTGGGAACAGGAACTGGGGCCAACGTCCTGACTTTC. This codes for CASSHVGTGTGANVLTF.

Regarding this clone: Other DNA sequences in this sample translate to the same CDR3. The rearrangement links TRBV27 to TRBJ2-1; the match to TRBD1 covers 10 bases. The length of the CDR3 is 13 residues. Trimming cost V 5 bases and J 7 bases; bases outside gene matches: 2. Germline V CDR1 and CDR2: MNHEY, SMNVEV (reference sequence). CDR3 bases: TGTGCCAGCAGTCTGGACAGGGGGAATGAGCAGTTCTTC. Translation: CASSLDRGNEQFF.

This clone showed up just a few times. This chain connects TRBV28 to TRBJ2-7; D is perhaps TRBD2 (6 bases). Trimming stripped 4 bases from V and 4 bases from J, with 17 bases between. The CDR3 sequence is 15 residues long. The germline V gene has CDR1 MDHEN and CDR2 SYDVKM. The CDR3 nucleotides are TGTGCCAGCAGTTCCCCCCGGAGGGAGATGTACGAGCAGTACTTC. This encodes CASSSPRREMYEQYF.

This sequence joins TRBV14 and TRBJ1-2; TRBD1 agrees at 7 bases. In germline, CDR1 is SGHDN, CDR2 FVKESK. This CDR3 is built from 14 residues. V gave up 4 bases and J gave up 4 bases; unmatched junction bases: 6. CDR3 in DNA: TGTGCCAGCAGCCGGGTGGGACAGATCTATGGCTACACCTTC. It codes for CASSRVGQIYGYTF.

J is TRBJ1-2 and V is TRBV5-4; no clear D gene. CDR3 length equals 14 residues. With 0 bases removed from V and 1 base from J, the gap between germline ends came to 7 bases. The germline V gene encodes CDR1 SGHNT and CDR2 YYREEE (reference sequence). CDR3 protein: CASSLDQVNYGYTF. The DNA of the CDR3 is TGTGCCAGCAGCTTGGACCAGGTTAACTATGGCTACACCTTC.

The J gene is TRBJ2-1, the V gene TRBV2; 9 positions agree with TRBD2. CDR3 length equals 15 residues. V lost 6 bases to trimming and J lost 1 base; unmatched junction nucleotides: 4. CDR1 and CDR2 (germline): SNHLY, FYNNEI. The DNA of the CDR3 is TGTGCCAGCAGGTTAGCGGGAGTGTCCTACAATGAGCAGTTCTTC. It codes for CASRLAGVSYNEQFF.

The chain recombines TRBV9 with TRBJ2-7, with a possible D match to TRBD1 (5 bases). With 3 bases removed from V and 2 bases from J, the gap between germline ends came to 12 bases. The CDR3 spans 14 residues. Germline CDR1 SGDLS, CDR2 YYNGEE. The chain's CDR3 is CASSGRVPPYEQYF. CDR3 nucleotides: TGTGCCAGCAGCGGCAGGGTGCCGCCCTACGAGCAGTACTTC.

In DNA, the CDR3 is TGTGCCAGCAGCTTGGAACAGGGATGGGGAAGTTCACCCCTCCACTTT. Translation gives CASSLEQGWGSSPLHF. The V and J genes are TRBV5-4 and TRBJ1-6, with D possibly matching TRBD1 (6 bases). Germline CDR1 SGHNT, CDR2 YYREEE (reference sequence). The V end lost 0 bases, the J end lost 9 bases, and 16 bases lay between the germline ends. CDR3 size: 16 residues.

V and J are TRBV2 and TRBJ1-1; D remains ambiguous. Trimming stripped 4 bases from V and 1 base from J, with 13 bases between. Germline V lookup: CDR1 SNHLY, CDR2 FYNNEI. This CDR3 has 15 amino acids. The CDR3 loop reads CASSVFSATNTEAFF. CDR3 nucleotides: TGTGCCAGCAGTGTGTTTAGTGCTACGAACACTGAAGCTTTCTTT.

This clone occurred once. The rearrangement joins TRBV29-1 to TRBJ2-1; 7 bases fit TRBD2. This CDR3 region has 17 residues. Germline trimming cut 2 bases from V and 4 bases from J; bases unmatched to any gene: 14. Germline V gives CDR1 SQVTM, CDR2 ANQGSEA. The CDR3 loop is CSVERRGASGTYNEQFF. The CDR3 DNA is TGCAGCGTTGAAAGGAGAGGGGCCAGCGGGACGTACAATGAGCAGTTCTTC.

The gene calls are TRBV5-1 and TRBJ1-2, with D tentatively TRBD1 (6 bases). The V gene's germline CDR1 is SGHRS and CDR2 YFSETQ. The CDR3 is 14 residues long. V lost 1 base, J lost 6 bases, and 13 bases lay in between. In nucleotides, the CDR3 is TGCGCCAGCAGCTTGACACAGGGATTTGATGGCTACACCTTC. As protein: CASSLTQGFDGYTF.

V usage is TRBV4-1 and J usage is TRBJ1-2; possibly TRBD1 for D (6 bases). Germline values: CDR1 MGHRA, CDR2 YSYEKL. This CDR3 spans 15 amino acids. The V end was cut by 0 bases, the J end by 3 bases, with 11 bases between. The CDR3 DNA reads as TGCGCCAGCAGCCAAGAAGTGGGGGCTCACTATGGCTACACCTTC. Residues: CASSQEVGAHYGYTF.

The chain has TRBV15 and TRBJ1-6; D ambiguous. Germline V CDR1 and CDR2: LNHNV, YYDKDF (reference sequence). CDR3 length equals 13 residues. V gave up 4 bases and J gave up 14 bases, with 15 bases separating them. CDR3 residues: CATSTVLTSALHF. The CDR3 DNA sequence: TGTGCCACCAGCACGGTCCTTACCTCGGCCCTCCACTTT.

This clone was counted between two and nine times. The rearrangement joins TRBV7-2 to TRBJ1-2; D is ambiguous. Trimming left V 5 bases short and J 0 bases short, with 16 bases between. This CDR3 spans 16 amino acids. Per germline, CDR1 SGHTA and CDR2 FQGNSA. The CDR3: CASSPRGSSSNYGYTF. In nucleotides, the CDR3 is TGTGCCAGCAGCCCGCGCGGGAGCAGCTCTAACTATGGCTACACCTTC.

The genes are TRBV5-1 and TRBJ1-6; TRBD1 is a possible D gene (5 bases). The CDR3 length is 13 residues. Per germline, CDR1 SGHRS and CDR2 YFSETQ. V was clipped by 5 bases and J by 10 bases, with 13 bases between them. CDR3 residues: CASRGDSLSPLHF. CDR3 DNA: TGCGCCAGCAGGGGGGACTCGCTGTCACCCCTCCACTTT.

A single count supports this clone. The chain combines TRBV18 with TRBJ2-2, with D perhaps matching TRBD1 (6 bases). CDR1 KGHSH and CDR2 LQKENI come from the germline V gene. This CDR3 comprises 16 residues. V lost 5 bases to trimming and J lost 6 bases, with 19 bases between them. For the CDR3, the DNA is TGTGCCAGCTCATCCCGGGGACAAAAAACGGCCGGGGAGCTGTTTTTT. Protein product: CASSSRGQKTAGELFF.

The CDR3 sequence is CASSYTILNTGELFF. CDR3 nucleotide sequence: TGTGCCAGCAGTTACACTATTCTGAACACCGGGGAGCTGTTTTTT. The chain employs TRBV11-2 and TRBJ2-2; the D is unclear. This CDR3 comprises 15 residues. Germline V lookup: CDR1 SGHAT, CDR2 FQNNGV. Trimming left V 6 bases short and J 1 base short, with 12 bases between.